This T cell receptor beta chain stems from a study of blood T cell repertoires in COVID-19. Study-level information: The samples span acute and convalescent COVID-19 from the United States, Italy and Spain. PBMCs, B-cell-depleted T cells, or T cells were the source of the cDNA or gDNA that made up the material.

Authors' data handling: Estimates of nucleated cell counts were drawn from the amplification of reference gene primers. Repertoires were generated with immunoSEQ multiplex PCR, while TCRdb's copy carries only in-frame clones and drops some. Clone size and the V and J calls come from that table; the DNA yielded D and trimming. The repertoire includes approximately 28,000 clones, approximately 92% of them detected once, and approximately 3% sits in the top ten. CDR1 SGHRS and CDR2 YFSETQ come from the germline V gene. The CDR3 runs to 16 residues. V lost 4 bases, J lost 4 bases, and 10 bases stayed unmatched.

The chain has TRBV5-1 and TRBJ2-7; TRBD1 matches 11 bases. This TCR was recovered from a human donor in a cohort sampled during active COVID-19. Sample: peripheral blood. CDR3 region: CASSARTGGRRYEQYF. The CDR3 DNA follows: TGCGCCAGCAGCGCCAGGACAGGGGGCCGCCGGTACGAGCAGTACTTC.